This T cell receptor (beta chain) came from a study of cytotoxic CD8 clonotypes in ibrutinib-treated CLL. With 4 bases clipped from V and 8 bases from J, the junction kept 7 bases outside the gene matches. Germline V lookup: CDR1 SGHAT, CDR2 FQNNGV. This CDR3 has 15 residues. The assay was immunoSEQ multiplex PCR, and TCRdb's table has in-frame clones only and misses some. This table holds about 130,000 clones, approximately 85% found once. V usage is TRBV11-2 and J usage is TRBJ2-1, with 11 bases aligning to TRBD1. The specimen was PBMCs, collected after 24 months of ibrutinib treatment. This TCR was recovered from a human donor with chronic lymphocytic leukemia. CDR3 coding DNA: TGTGCCAGCAGCTGGTACGGACAGGGGGCCGATGAGCAGTTCTTC. Its protein is CASSWYGQGADEQFF.